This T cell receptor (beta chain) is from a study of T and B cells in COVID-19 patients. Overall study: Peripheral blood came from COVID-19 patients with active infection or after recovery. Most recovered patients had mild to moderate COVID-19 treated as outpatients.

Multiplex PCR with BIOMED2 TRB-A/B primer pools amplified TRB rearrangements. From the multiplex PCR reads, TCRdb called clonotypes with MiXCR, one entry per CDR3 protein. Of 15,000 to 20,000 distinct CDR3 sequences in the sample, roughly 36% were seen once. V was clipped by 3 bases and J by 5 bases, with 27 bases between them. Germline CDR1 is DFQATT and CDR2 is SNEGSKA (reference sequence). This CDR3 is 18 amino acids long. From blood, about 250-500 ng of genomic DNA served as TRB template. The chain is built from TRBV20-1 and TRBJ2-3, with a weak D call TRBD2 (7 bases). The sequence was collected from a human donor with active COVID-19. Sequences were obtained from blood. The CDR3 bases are TGCAGTGCTAGTTCGCCCTTGGGACGGGGGGCGGGGGAAGATACGCAGTATTTT. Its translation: CSASSPLGRGAGEDTQYF.